One and the same sample provided the 17 T cell receptor beta chains below, sequenced in a study of shared clonotypes between healthy human individuals. TCRdb's table, derived via immunoSEQ multiplex PCR, lists solely in-frame clones and lacks some. The table records some 490,000 clones, over 70% of them present only once. Sequences were obtained from PBMCs. Every receptor here comes from a woman in her thirties or forties in good health. Some clones in this sample may be carry-over from other donors' samples.

V usage is TRBV9 and J usage is TRBJ2-5; possible D gene TRBD2, 5 bases. The CDR3 runs 13 residues. The germline V gene has CDR1 SGDLS and CDR2 YYNGEE. V was trimmed by 2 bases and J by 5 bases, leaving 10 bases between them. CDR3 sequence reads: CASSVWGEETQYF. The DNA for the CDR3 is TGTGCCAGCAGCGTTTGGGGAGAGGAGACCCAGTACTTC.

This rearrangement joins TRBV4-3 to TRBJ2-7; D possibly corresponds to TRBD2 (5 bases). The CDR3 loop spans 18 amino acids. Germline-derived CDR1 and CDR2 are LGHNA and YSLEER. Trimming stripped 1 base from V and 3 bases from J, with 22 bases between. This chain's CDR3 is CASSQVHSAADYFYEQYF. In DNA, the CDR3 is TGCGCCAGCAGCCAAGTTCATTCAGCAGCGGATTACTTCTACGAGCAGTACTTC.

The genes are TRBV18 and TRBJ2-7; D gene ambiguous. V dropped 8 bases and J dropped 2 bases, with 16 bases sitting between them. Germline V gives CDR1 KGHSH, CDR2 LQKENI. The CDR3 spans 14 residues. The CDR3 reads CASSWAGLTYEQYF. The CDR3 nucleotides read TGTGCCAGCAGTTGGGCAGGTTTAACCTACGAGCAGTACTTC.

V gene TRBV29-1 combines with J gene TRBJ2-3, with D tentatively TRBD2 (6 bases). The CDR3 extends over 12 amino acids. CDR1 is SQVTM, CDR2 ANQGSEA, per germline. CDR3 coding DNA: TGCAGTACTCGGGGGTTTGGGGATACGCAGTATTTT. The encoded protein is CSTRGFGDTQYF.

Comment on this clone: A far larger clone is one nucleotide away, so this likely arose from a read error. In the same sample, other DNA sequences code for this CDR3. This sequence joins TRBV25-1 and TRBJ2-3; 13 bases line up with TRBD2. Germline loops: CDR1 MGHDK, CDR2 SYGVNS. This CDR3 contains 18 residues. In nucleotides, the CDR3 is TGTGCTAGCAGTGTACTAGCGGGAGGGATCTTCGGCACAGATACGCAGTATTTT. This sequence encodes CASSVLAGGIFGTDTQYF.

This clone is a singleton in its sample. The chain has TRBV7-2 and TRBJ2-7, with D perhaps assigned TRBD1 or TRBD2 (6 bases each). This CDR3 has 17 residues. From germline, CDR1 is SGHTA and CDR2 FQGNSA. V lost 0 bases and J lost 2, with 17 bases in between. CDR3 residues: CASSLALGAGIAYEQYF. CDR3 nucleotides: TGTGCCAGCAGCTTAGCGCTGGGGGCGGGGATCGCCTACGAGCAGTACTTC. Based on the CDR3 plus reference TRBV7-2 and TRBJ2-7, the full variable domain is GAGVSQSPSNKVTEKGKDVELRCDPISGHTALYWYRQSLGQGLEFLIYFQGNSAPDKSGLPSDRFSAERTGGSVSTLTIQRTQQEDSAVYLCASSLALGAGIAYEQYFGPGTRLTVT.

J is TRBJ1-4 and V is TRBV7-9; 10 bases fit TRBD1. Germline CDR1 reads SEHNR; CDR2 reads FQNEAQ (reference sequence). The CDR3 has 15 amino acids. J was trimmed by 8 bases and V by 5 bases; bases with no gene match: 8. Here the CDR3 reads CASSRPATGGEKLFF. In nucleotides, the CDR3 is TGTGCCAGCAGCAGGCCAGCGACAGGGGGCGAAAAACTGTTTTTT.

Concerning this clone: This likely reflects a read error, since a far larger clone is one base away. V is TRBV28 and J is TRBJ2-5; 10 bases agree with TRBD2. Germline-derived CDR1 and CDR2 are MDHEN and SYDVKM. This CDR3 contains 14 residues. CDR3 amino acids: CAGRRTSGQETQYF. For the CDR3, the DNA is TGTGCCGGCAGGAGGACTAGCGGCCAAGAGACCCAGTACTTC.

This chain links TRBV7-2 with TRBJ2-4, with 14 bases lining up with TRBD2. This CDR3 region has 17 residues. Germline CDR1 reads SGHTA; CDR2 reads FQGNSA. After removal of 6 bases from V and 1 base from J, the junction contained 5 bases not matched to a gene. This chain's CDR3 is CASRGGLAGVAKNIQYF. DNA of the CDR3: TGTGCCAGCAGGGGGGGACTAGCGGGAGTGGCCAAAAACATTCAGTACTTC.

This clone was picked up many times. Other DNA sequences in this sample translate to the same CDR3. The chain combines TRBV28 with TRBJ1-2; 9 nucleotides align to TRBD1. From germline, CDR1 is MDHEN and CDR2 SYDVKM. This CDR3 contains 14 residues. V lost 6 bases, J lost 8 bases, and 10 bases stayed unmatched. DNA of the CDR3: TGTGCCAGCAGCACGGGACAGGGAAGGATCGGCTACACCTTC. It encodes CASSTGQGRIGYTF.

The chain joins TRBV28 to TRBJ1-2, with D possibly being TRBD1 (5 bases). The CDR3 spans 14 residues. V lost 10 bases, J lost 4 bases, and 19 bases lay in between. CDR1 is MDHEN and CDR2 is SYDVKM in the germline V gene. The CDR3 spells CATRLPGMGYGYTF. CDR3 in DNA: TGTGCCACGCGCCTGCCAGGGATGGGCTATGGCTACACCTTC.

The chain is built from TRBV7-8 and TRBJ2-7; D not certain. The V gene's germline CDR1 is SGHVS and CDR2 FQNEAQ. V lost 3 bases, J lost 0 bases, and 3 bases lay in between. The CDR3 is 12 amino acids. CDR3 sequence reads: CASSLSSYEQYF. CDR3 nucleotides: TGTGCCAGCAGCTTGAGCTCCTACGAGCAGTACTTC.

The CDR3 region has the DNA TGTGCCAGCAGTGCGAGTAGTTACGGGACACTGGACTATGGCTACACCTTC. As protein: CASSASSYGTLDYGYTF. This rearrangement joins TRBV2 to TRBJ1-2; D perhaps matches TRBD1 (6 bases). CDR3 length: 17 residues. Germline-derived CDR1 and CDR2 are SNHLY and FYNNEI. V dropped 4 bases and J dropped 3 bases, with 21 bases sitting between them.

The chain has TRBV7-2 and TRBJ2-3; 7 nucleotides line up with TRBD2. V lost 1 base, J lost 4 bases, and 8 bases stayed unmatched. The CDR3 is 16 amino acids. Germline V gene sequence: CDR1 SGHTA, CDR2 FQGNSA. The CDR3, as DNA: TGTGCCAGCAGCTTAGGGCCCCTGCGGGAGTCAGATACGCAGTATTTT. The encoded protein is CASSLGPLRESDTQYF.

In this sample, this clone turned up once. This chain links TRBV10-3 with TRBJ1-1, with D tentatively TRBD1 (5 bases). CDR1 and CDR2 from the germline V gene are ENHRY and SYGVKD. V lost 7 bases and J lost 4, with 16 bases in between. The CDR3 extends over 14 amino acids. CDR3 nucleotides: TGTGCCATCAAGGGAGGGGTTTCAACCACTGAAGCTTTCTTT. This encodes CAIKGGVSTTEAFF.

The genes are TRBV28 and TRBJ2-1; tentatively, D is TRBD2 (6 bases). V was clipped by 5 bases and J by 2 bases, with 7 bases between them. This CDR3 comprises 13 residues. The germline gives CDR1 MDHEN, CDR2 SYDVKM. CDR3 residues: CASSRTTYNEQFF. As DNA, the CDR3 is TGTGCCAGCAGTCGGACTACCTACAATGAGCAGTTCTTC.

This chain connects TRBV6-6 to TRBJ2-7; the match to TRBD1 covers 7 bases. The V gene end was trimmed by 9 bases and the J gene end by 0 bases; junction bases not matched to a gene: 8. The germline V gene encodes CDR1 MNHNY and CDR2 SVGAGI (reference sequence). CDR3 length equals 14 residues. CDR3 sequence: CASEDRAISYEQYF. CDR3 nucleotide sequence: TGTGCCAGTGAAGACAGGGCCATCTCCTACGAGCAGTACTTC.